This paragraph reports one T cell receptor (beta chain). The antigen it recognizes is unknown. No per-base quality is available; no much larger clone lies one base away. Using the deep immunoSEQ assay, TCR CDR3 regions were amplified from genomic DNA by multiplex PCR. Genomic DNA extracted from each cell subset was distributed evenly over all wells of several immunoSEQ 96-well plates, and each plate served as one replicate. For sorted subsets, about 200 ng genomic DNA, equal to about 30,000 T cell genomes, was loaded into each replicate PCR. Purified libraries were measured with a Qubit 3.0 fluorometer, size-checked on a Bioanalyzer 2100, and measured again with the KAPA Library Quantification kit. Each immunoSEQ 96-well plate was sequenced on its own single-read 150-cycle Illumina NextSeq 550 flow cell. The study's processing was this. Because only junctional sequences without quality scores were contained in the immunoSEQ output, filtering matching that applied to full-length reads could not be performed. To assign V/J genes and CDR3, sequences were annotated using PyIR, a Python wrapper for IgBLAST v1.9, with IMGT germline references. Reads were filtered out if the reads had weak V/J assignments (E-value above 1e-6), no CDR3, stop codons, out-of-frame junctions, or ambiguous translated residues. V3J clonotypes were defined by identical inferred V gene, J gene, and CDR3 amino acid sequence. Percentage overlap between repertoires was calculated by dividing the number of shared unique clonotypes by the size of the smaller repertoire. RTK rarefaction, the Chao1 estimator, and Recon v2.1 estimates of unobserved clonotypes were used to assess repertoire richness. Generation probabilities were computed with OLGA for all TCRbeta clonotypes obtained by the gDNA method from several donors. The source is immuneACCESS, and TCRdb retained only in-frame sequences with V and J called. Part of the clones is not carried over; for the studies checked, unresolved V genes explain less than half of this, and the remainder is unexplained. D and trimming were read from the DNA, whereas the V and J calls and clone size are those reported in that table. This sample lists 2 million to 2.5 million clones; approximately 95% were detected once. Clones ranked in the top ten supply around 0.4% of the sample.

This specimen belongs to a study of shared clonotypes between healthy human individuals (dated by TCRdb to the early 2020s). With regard to the full study: The cohort included a few men and a couple of women between 18 and 49 years of age. For each donor, three plates each were used for CD4 naive and CD4 memory, two plates were used for CD8 naive, and one plate was used for CD8 memory. Blood TCR repertoires of 5 or 6 healthy adults were deeply sequenced to estimate repertoire size and the extent of clonotype sharing between individuals. Different laboratories and diverse techniques were used to prepare libraries and sequence TCR repertoires, to increase sequencing depth and limit assay-specific biases. Leukapheresis yielded between about 0.94 and 8.9 billion PBMCs per donor.

On the study overall, not on this receptor specifically: Naive subsets generally had larger estimated clonotype richness than memory subsets. Sharing across four donors was observed for about 5% of naive CD4, over 3% of naive CD8, 2.3% of memory CD4, and around 0.4% of memory CD8 clonotypes. Incomplete sequencing was indicated by rarefaction of sorted-subset datasets, despite the large sequencing depth. Sampling was limited to blood, and TCR repertoires in tissue likely differ from TCR repertoires in blood. Compared with non-shared clonotypes, the clonotypes found in all four sorted-subset donors had higher generation probabilities. The small number of donors limited the genetic and exposure-history diversity represented. Pairwise subsampling indicated that sequencing depth was expected to affect the degree of clonotype sharing among donors.

The donors were healthy, HIV-negative adults who had no recently reported acute infections or vaccinations. Every donor was a Caucasian adult residing in Nashville, Tennessee, USA. Magnetic negative selection was used to enrich CD4+ T cells, after which naive cells were positively selected on CD45RA and the negative fraction became the memory subset. Blood was obtained by leukapheresis, after which PBMCs were separated by Ficoll-Histopaque density gradient centrifugation and cryopreserved in liquid nitrogen vapor phase. Purity and quantity of every magnetically sorted T cell population were checked by analytical flow cytometry. Genomic DNA was isolated from each sorted fraction and quantified by UV absorbance on a Nanodrop 2000c. The TCR originated in a man aged 18-30 years in good health. Some clones in this sample may be carry-over from other donors' samples. Sequenced sample: naive CD4+ T cells from PBMCs. The cell subset or site label, as the study defines it: CD45RA+ positively selected.

The nucleotide sequence reads TGTGCCAGCAGTTTATTCGAAGCCCCCCAGCCCCAGCATTTT. This sequence encodes CASSLFEAPQPQHF. The chain joins TRBV28 to TRBJ1-5; a confident D gene designation cannot be given. The CDR3 holds 14 amino acids from the cysteine to the phenylalanine. The only DNA kept is the CDR3, 42 bases in frame from the first base. Sequences MDHEN (CDR1) and SYDVKM (CDR2) are obtained from the germline V gene. Relative to germline, V is 1 base shorter and J is 7 bases shorter, with 11 bases between their ends.